This T cell receptor beta chain was captured by sequencing in a study of blood T cell repertoires in COVID-19. Clones were sequenced by immunoSEQ multiplex PCR, and TCRdb holds only the in-frame ones, with some missing. The sample yields about 210,000 clones, roughly four fifths seen once. This clone has only one observation. Germline V gene lookup returns CDR1 SGDLS and CDR2 YYNGEE. CDR3 length equals 17 residues. The junction had 12 bases not matched to a gene; V was cut back by 0 bases and J by 5 bases. The specimen was peripheral blood. V and J are TRBV9 and TRBJ1-1, with TRBD1 matching over 8 bases. The clonotype comes from a woman aged 40 to 50 with acute or convalescent COVID-19. The CDR3 region has the DNA TGTGCCAGCAGCGTAGCTGCGGCAGGGGGCTCGAGTACTGAAGCTTTCTTT. This codes for CASSVAAAGGSSTEAFF.